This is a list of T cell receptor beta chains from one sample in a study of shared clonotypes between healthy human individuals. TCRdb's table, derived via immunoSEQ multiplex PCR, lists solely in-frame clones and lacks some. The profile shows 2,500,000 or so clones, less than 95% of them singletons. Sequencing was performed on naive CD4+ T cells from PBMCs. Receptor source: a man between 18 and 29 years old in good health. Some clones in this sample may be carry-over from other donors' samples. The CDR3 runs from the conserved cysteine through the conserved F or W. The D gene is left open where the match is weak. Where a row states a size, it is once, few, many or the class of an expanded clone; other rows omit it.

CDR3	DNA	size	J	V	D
CASSFTGRYNEQFF	TGTGCCAGCAGCTTTACAGGGCGCTACAATGAGCAGTTCTTC	-	TRBJ2-1	TRBV5-6	-
CASRRPGGTQGTQYF	TGTGCCAGCAGGCGCCCGGGAGGGACCCAAGGGACCCAGTACTTC	-	TRBJ2-5	TRBV6-5	TRBD2
CASSVFFWGQGSNTGELFF	TGTGCCAGCAGTGTCTTCTTTTGGGGACAGGGGTCGAACACCGGGGAGCTGTTTTTT	-	TRBJ2-2	TRBV27	TRBD1
CASSLAGNIQYF	TGTGCCAGCAGTCTCGCCGGAAACATTCAGTACTTC	once	TRBJ2-4	TRBV28	-
CASSVYNEQFF	TGTGCCAGCAGCGTGTACAATGAGCAGTTCTTC	once	TRBJ2-1	TRBV9	-
CASSRQVSSYNEQFF	TGTGCCAGCAGCCGACAGGTAAGCTCCTACAATGAGCAGTTCTTC	-	TRBJ2-1	TRBV6-5	-
CASSLTGSGVQETQYF	TGTGCCAGCAGCCTAACAGGCAGCGGGGTGCAAGAGACCCAGTACTTC	-	TRBJ2-5	TRBV5-8	TRBD2
CAWSRGRPSTDTQYF	TGTGCCTGGAGTCGGGGAAGACCTAGCACAGATACGCAGTATTTT	-	TRBJ2-3	TRBV30	-
CASSKSASAGTKYEQYF	TGCGCCAGCAGCAAGTCGGCGTCAGCGGGAACCAAGTACGAGCAGTACTTC	-	TRBJ2-7	TRBV5-1	TRBD2
CASSTGQENTEAFF	TGCGCCAGCAGCACCGGACAGGAGAACACTGAAGCTTTCTTT	-	TRBJ1-1	TRBV5-1	TRBD1
CATSRGAGGDIQYF	TGTGCCACCAGCAGAGGGGCCGGAGGGGACATTCAGTACTTC	-	TRBJ2-4	TRBV15	-
CASSQDPSGSTDTQYF	TGTGCCAGCAGCCAAGACCCCAGCGGGAGCACAGATACGCAGTATTTT	-	TRBJ2-3	TRBV4-2	-
CASSHRGHEQFF	TGCGCCAGCAGCCACAGGGGCCATGAGCAGTTCTTC	-	TRBJ2-1	TRBV5-1	TRBD1
CASSTGENEQFF	TGTGCCAGCAGCACCGGGGAGAATGAGCAGTTCTTC	-	TRBJ2-1	TRBV9	-
CASSLGLLDTQYF	TGTGCCAGCAGCTTAGGGTTGTTAGATACGCAGTATTTT	-	TRBJ2-3	TRBV7-3	-
CASSRPGQGETQYF	TGTGCCAGCAGCAGACCGGGACAGGGGGAGACCCAGTACTTC	-	TRBJ2-5	TRBV5-6	TRBD1
CASSWQAGGRSDTQYF	TGTGCCAGCAGTTGGCAAGCGGGAGGGCGCTCAGATACGCAGTATTTT	-	TRBJ2-3	TRBV27	TRBD2
CASSFDWGVNGQYF	TGTGCCAGCAGCTTCGATTGGGGGGTAAACGGGCAGTACTTC	-	TRBJ2-7	TRBV7-9	-
CASSQVRGRTYEQYF	TGTGCCAGCAGCCAGGTACGCGGGAGAACCTACGAGCAGTACTTC	-	TRBJ2-7	TRBV14	TRBD2
CASNLGTQGSGANVLTF	TGTGCCAGCAATTTAGGAACTCAAGGCTCTGGGGCCAACGTCCTGACTTTC	-	TRBJ2-6	TRBV28	-
CASRNRGNEKLFF	TGTGCCAGCAGGAACCGGGGAAATGAAAAACTGTTTTTT	-	TRBJ1-4	TRBV6-1	-
CASSQSVTGTKNIQYF	TGCGCCAGCAGTCAATCGGTGACAGGGACCAAAAACATTCAGTACTTC	once	TRBJ2-4	TRBV23-1	TRBD1
CASSLEVGDRGPDTQYF	TGTGCCAGCAGTTTAGAGGTCGGGGACAGGGGGCCAGATACGCAGTATTTT	-	TRBJ2-3	TRBV28	TRBD1
CASSFSWVWGERLVGYTF	TGTGCCAGCAGTTTTTCTTGGGTTTGGGGGGAGCGGTTGGTCGGCTACACCTTC	-	TRBJ1-2	TRBV28	-
CASSLPGSGGELFF	TGTGCCAGCAGCTTACCGGGGTCGGGCGGGGAGCTGTTTTTT	-	TRBJ2-2	TRBV7-3	-
CAWSGGFGQPQHF	TGTGCCTGGAGCGGGGGCTTCGGACAGCCCCAGCATTTT	few	TRBJ1-5	TRBV30	-